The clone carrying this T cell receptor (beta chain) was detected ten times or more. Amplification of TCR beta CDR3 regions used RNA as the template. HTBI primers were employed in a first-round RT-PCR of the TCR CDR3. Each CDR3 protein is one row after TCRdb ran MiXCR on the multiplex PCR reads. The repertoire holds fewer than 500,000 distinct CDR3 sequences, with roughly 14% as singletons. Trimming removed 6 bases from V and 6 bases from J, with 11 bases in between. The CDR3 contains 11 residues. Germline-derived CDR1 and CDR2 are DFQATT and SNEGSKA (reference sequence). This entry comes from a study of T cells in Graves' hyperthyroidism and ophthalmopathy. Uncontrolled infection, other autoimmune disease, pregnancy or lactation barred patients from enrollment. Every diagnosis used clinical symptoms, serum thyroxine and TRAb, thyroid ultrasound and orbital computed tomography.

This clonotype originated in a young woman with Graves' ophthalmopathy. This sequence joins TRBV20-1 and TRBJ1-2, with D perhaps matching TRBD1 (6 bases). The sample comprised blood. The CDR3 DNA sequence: TGCAGTGCCCCAGGGACACATGGCTACACCTTC. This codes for CSAPGTHGYTF.